This T cell receptor (beta chain) appears in the sequencing data of a study of cytomegalovirus exposure and HLA in healthy donors. Overall study context: Earlier, 95 million to 120 million unique TCR beta sequences were recovered from 170 million or so T cells by an analysis. Study-wide results and caveats: The number of N-insertions in an Asian-associated ancestry cluster was reportedly below the approximately 690-donor mean in a later analysis. Presence/absence analyses assumed roughly uniform sequencing depth across donors. Sequencing likely generated an artifact that appeared as a cluster of highly shared sequence variants.

The V gene's germline CDR1 is PRHDT and CDR2 FYEKMQ (reference sequence). The CDR3 extends over 15 amino acids. Germline trimming cut 5 bases from V and 3 bases from J; bases unmatched to any gene: 7. Of note for this clone: Its target is unknown.

With 60 Vbeta and 13 Jbeta primers, the PCR was carried out. Using immunoSEQ multiplex PCR, the repertoire was profiled, and TCRdb retains in-frame clones only, with some absent. The table lists approximately 130,000 clones, about 80% of them singletons, with about 1.7% in the top ten. The sequencing input was PBMCs. This chain uses TRBV13 with TRBJ2-3; 8 nucleotides align to TRBD2. The receptor comes from a woman between 50 and 59 years old in good health and CMV-seronegative. The CDR3 reads CASSRREGQTDTQYF. In nucleotides, the CDR3 is TGTGCCAGCAGCCGTCGGGAGGGCCAGACAGATACGCAGTATTTT.